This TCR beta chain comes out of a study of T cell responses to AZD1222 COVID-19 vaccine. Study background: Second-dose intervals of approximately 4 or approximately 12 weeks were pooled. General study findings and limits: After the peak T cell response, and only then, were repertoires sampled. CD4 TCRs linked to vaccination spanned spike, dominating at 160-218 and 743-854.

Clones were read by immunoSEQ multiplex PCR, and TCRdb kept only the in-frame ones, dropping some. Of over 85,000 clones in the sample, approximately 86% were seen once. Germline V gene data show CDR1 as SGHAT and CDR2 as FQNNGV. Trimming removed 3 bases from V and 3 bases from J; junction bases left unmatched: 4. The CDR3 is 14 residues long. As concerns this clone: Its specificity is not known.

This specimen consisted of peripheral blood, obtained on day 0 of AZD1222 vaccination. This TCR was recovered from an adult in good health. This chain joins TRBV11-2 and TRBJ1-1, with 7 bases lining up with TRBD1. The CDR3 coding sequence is TGTGCCAGCAGCTTCAACAGGGGAGACACTGAAGCTTTCTTT. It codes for CASSFNRGDTEAFF.